Listed here is a single TCR beta chain. As yet, its antigen is unknown. For each CDR3 protein, TCRdb gives one entry from its re-call of the 5' RACE reads, without DNA. Its table lists some 190,000 distinct CDR3 sequences. The data were obtained in a study of T cells expressing NK-cell markers. Study in general: Sorted CD3+CD56+NKG2C+, CD3+CD56+NKG2C- and CD3+CD56-NKG2C+ T cells provided the TCR beta repertoires. Study conclusions and caveats: Also leading the CD3+CD56-NKG2C+ fraction in a handful of donors were these clonotypes.

The CDR3 runs 15 residues. The germline CDR1 and CDR2 sequences are MGHRA and YSYEKL. V gene TRBV4-1 combines with J gene TRBJ2-1; TCRdb outputs TRBD2, but without DNA this stays unchecked. The TCR comes from a man aged 18-75 years in good health. The sample taken for sequencing was blood T cells: a sorted CD56 or NKG2C T cell subset, CD4+ or CD8+ T cells, or bulk PBMC T cells (not recorded which). CDR3 sequence: CASSGLAGSYNEQFF.